These T cell receptor beta chains were read from a single sample in a study of T cell responses to AZD1222 COVID-19 vaccine. The protocol was immunoSEQ multiplex PCR, while the TCRdb copy is restricted to in-frame clones and leaves out a portion. The sample lists tens of thousands of clones, more than 85% occurring once. The sequenced sample was peripheral blood, obtained on day 0 of AZD1222 vaccination. The receptors shown here come from an adult in good health. Both conserved end residues are part of each CDR3. A D gene is named only where the DNA matches it firmly. Only part of the rows carry a size: once, few, many, or a class if the clone is expanded.

V: TRBV11-2
J: TRBJ1-1
D: NA
size: NA
DNA: TGTGCCAGCAGCTCGGGACTACACTTAGAAGCTTTCTTT
CDR3: CASSSGLHLEAFF

V: TRBV6-5
J: TRBJ1-5
D: TRBD1
size: NA
DNA: TGTGCCAGCAGGCAGGGGGCGACGGGGGATCAGCCCCAGCATTTT
CDR3: CASRQGATGDQPQHF

V: TRBV12-3/TRBV12-4
J: TRBJ1-1
D: NA
size: once
DNA: TGTGCCAGCAGTTTAGACGCTGAAGCTTTCTTT
CDR3: CASSLDAEAFF

V: TRBV7-9
J: TRBJ1-3
D: TRBD1
size: NA
DNA: TGTGCCAGCAGGGTAACAGGGGGCTCTGGAAACACCATATATTTT
CDR3: CASRVTGGSGNTIYF

V: TRBV4-2
J: TRBJ2-5
D: TRBD1
size: NA
DNA: TGTGCCAGCAGCCAAACAGACAGGGGGTCCGTTCTTCAAGAGACCCAGTACTTC
CDR3: CASSQTDRGSVLQETQYF

V: TRBV5-1
J: TRBJ1-1
D: NA
size: once
DNA: TGCGCCAGCAGCCCGGCAATTGGCGGAACAAAATGGGCTTTCTTT
CDR3: CASSPAIGGTKWAFF

V: TRBV10-1
J: TRBJ1-3
D: NA
size: NA
DNA: TGCGCCAGCAGTGAGTCGGCGGGAGCTGGAAACACCATATATTTT
CDR3: CASSESAGAGNTIYF

V: TRBV7-2
J: TRBJ2-3
D: NA
size: NA
DNA: TGTGCCAGCAGCAACCCTAGCACAGATACGCAGTATTTT
CDR3: CASSNPSTDTQYF

V: TRBV6-6
J: TRBJ1-2
D: TRBD1
size: few
DNA: TGTGCCAGCAGACTGGGACAGATCTATGGCTACACCTTC
CDR3: CASRLGQIYGYTF

V: TRBV5-5
J: TRBJ1-1
D: NA
size: NA
DNA: TGTGCCAGCAGCTTGGACATAGAAGCTTTCTTT
CDR3: CASSLDIEAFF

V: TRBV7-3
J: TRBJ1-1
D: NA
size: NA
DNA: TGTGCCAGCAGCGCAATGACCGGTGAAGCTTTCTTT
CDR3: CASSAMTGEAFF

V: TRBV4-1
J: TRBJ2-1
D: NA
size: NA
DNA: TGCGCCAGCAGCCAAGTCTTCCAGCTGACCTACAATGAGCAGTTCTTC
CDR3: CASSQVFQLTYNEQFF

V: TRBV29-1
J: TRBJ2-7
D: NA
size: once
DNA: TGCAGCGTCAGAAGACCAGGGATCAACGAGCAGTACTTC
CDR3: CSVRRPGINEQYF

V: TRBV15
J: TRBJ2-1
D: NA
size: NA
DNA: TGTGCCACCAGCAGAAGTTTGACAGAGGACAAGTTCTTC
CDR3: CATSRSLTEDKFF

V: TRBV24-1
J: TRBJ1-5
D: NA
size: NA
DNA: TGTTCCAGGTGGGAGGGCAATCAGCCCCAGCATTTT
CDR3: CSRWEGNQPQHF

V: TRBV6-1
J: TRBJ1-5
D: NA
size: NA
DNA: TGTGCCAGCAGTGATCCGGGGCGGCAGCCCCAGCATTTT
CDR3: CASSDPGRQPQHF

V: TRBV28
J: TRBJ1-1
D: TRBD1
size: NA
DNA: TGTGCCAGCAGTTTAATCGGGACAGGGCGAATGAACACTGAAGCTTTCTTT
CDR3: CASSLIGTGRMNTEAFF

V: TRBV2
J: TRBJ2-7
D: NA
size: NA
DNA: TGTGCCAGCGAGGGACACAGCTCCTACGAGCAGTACTTC
CDR3: CASEGHSSYEQYF

V: TRBV19
J: TRBJ2-3
D: TRBD2
size: NA
DNA: TGTGCCAGCAGGCTAGCGGGGTTCACAGATACGCAGTATTTT
CDR3: CASRLAGFTDTQYF

V: TRBV19
J: TRBJ1-1
D: TRBD1
size: NA
DNA: TGTGCCAGTAGTACCCTGGCCCGGGACAGGGGGCGCGGCGAAGCTTTCTTT
CDR3: CASSTLARDRGRGEAFF

V: TRBV5-1
J: TRBJ1-6
D: NA
size: few
DNA: TGCGCCAGCAGACTGATCGGAAATTCACCCCTCCACTTT
CDR3: CASRLIGNSPLHF

V: TRBV5-1
J: TRBJ2-1
D: NA
size: NA
DNA: TGCGCCAGCAGCCCCGGGACTCAGGGCAGCGAGCAGTTCTTC
CDR3: CASSPGTQGSEQFF

V: TRBV19
J: TRBJ1-2
D: TRBD1
size: NA
DNA: TGTGCCAGTAGTAGGGACAGAGACTATGGCTACACCTTC
CDR3: CASSRDRDYGYTF

V: TRBV27
J: TRBJ2-1
D: TRBD2
size: NA
DNA: TGTGCCAGCAGTCCCGCCCGGGGGGGCCTCTACAATGAGCAGTTCTTC
CDR3: CASSPARGGLYNEQFF

V: TRBV6-4
J: TRBJ2-3
D: TRBD2
size: few
DNA: TGTGCCAGCAGTGGAAGCGGGGGGGCCACAGATACGCAGTATTTT
CDR3: CASSGSGGATDTQYF

V: TRBV7-8
J: TRBJ1-1
D: NA
size: NA
DNA: TGTGCCAGCAGCTTCGGGTGGGGAACTGAAGCTTTCTTT
CDR3: CASSFGWGTEAFF

V: TRBV7-2
J: TRBJ1-2
D: TRBD1
size: once
DNA: TGTGCCAGCAGCACTGGACAGGGCGTCTATGGCTACACCTTC
CDR3: CASSTGQGVYGYTF

V: TRBV27
J: TRBJ1-5
D: TRBD1
size: once
DNA: TGTGCCAGCAGTCAGATAGGACAGGGAGGTCAGCCCCAGCATTTT
CDR3: CASSQIGQGGQPQHF

V: TRBV9
J: TRBJ1-2
D: NA
size: NA
DNA: TGTGCCAGCAGCCCTCCCTCCGGGAGTCATGGCTACACCTTC
CDR3: CASSPPSGSHGYTF

V: TRBV10-3
J: TRBJ2-5
D: NA
size: NA
DNA: TGTGCCATCAGTGAGGCTGGGGGAGGGGGTAAGACCCAGTACTTC
CDR3: CAISEAGGGGKTQYF

V: TRBV10-1
J: TRBJ1-2
D: NA
size: NA
DNA: TGCGCCAGCAGTACCCCGGGCAAGCAACCGGGCGGCTACACCTTC
CDR3: CASSTPGKQPGGYTF

V: TRBV19
J: TRBJ1-6
D: NA
size: NA
DNA: TGTGCCAGTAGTATAGATGCAGGTTCCTCTTCACCCCTCCACTTT
CDR3: CASSIDAGSSSPLHF

V: TRBV2
J: TRBJ1-5
D: NA
size: NA
DNA: TGTGCCAGCAGTGAAGCGCTTCGTTCGGGTCAGCCCCAGCATTTT
CDR3: CASSEALRSGQPQHF

V: TRBV20-1
J: TRBJ2-5
D: TRBD2
size: NA
DNA: TGCAGTGCTAGCGGGGGGGCCCAGTACTTC
CDR3: CSASGGAQYF

V: TRBV7-8
J: TRBJ1-5
D: TRBD1
size: NA
DNA: TGTGCCAGCACGGACAGGGCATACTTCAATCAGCCCCAGCATTTT
CDR3: CASTDRAYFNQPQHF

V: TRBV5-1
J: TRBJ2-1
D: NA
size: NA
DNA: TGCGCCAGCAGCCCAGGGACTTCCTACAATGAGCAGTTCTTC
CDR3: CASSPGTSYNEQFF

V: TRBV7-9
J: TRBJ2-2
D: NA
size: NA
DNA: TGTGCCAGCAGCTCGACCCCTGGACAGTTCGCGAACACCGGGGAGCTGTTTTTT
CDR3: CASSSTPGQFANTGELFF

V: TRBV2
J: TRBJ1-5
D: NA
size: NA
DNA: TGTGCCAGCAGTGAATGGGGGGGTTTTGAGCCCCAGCATTTT
CDR3: CASSEWGGFEPQHF

V: TRBV13
J: TRBJ1-2
D: NA
size: NA
DNA: TGTGCCAGCAGCTTAGGCGGGCAGGGGCACTATGGCTACACCTTC
CDR3: CASSLGGQGHYGYTF

V: TRBV4-1
J: TRBJ1-6
D: NA
size: NA
DNA: TGCGCCAGCAGCCACCCTGGGGACTTGAGGTCACCCCTCCACTTT
CDR3: CASSHPGDLRSPLHF

V: TRBV15
J: TRBJ2-3
D: NA
size: NA
DNA: TGTGCCACCAGCAGAGAGGTCCCAACAGATACGCAGTATTTT
CDR3: CATSREVPTDTQYF

V: TRBV2
J: TRBJ2-7
D: TRBD1
size: once
DNA: TGTGCCAGCAGGGTAGGACAGGGAAGTTCCGAGCAGTACTTC
CDR3: CASRVGQGSSEQYF

V: TRBV5-1
J: TRBJ2-2
D: TRBD2
size: NA
DNA: TGCGCCAGCAGGGGACTAGCGGGCGACACCGGGGAGCTGTTTTTT
CDR3: CASRGLAGDTGELFF

V: TRBV6-1
J: TRBJ1-2
D: NA
size: NA
DNA: TGTGCCAGCAGTGAAGAGCCTTGGGGGTACTATGGCTACACCTTC
CDR3: CASSEEPWGYYGYTF

V: TRBV10-3
J: TRBJ2-5
D: TRBD2
size: NA
DNA: TGTGCCATCAGTGGCGATCTTCTAGCGGGGGGGCCTGGGACCCAGTACTTC
CDR3: CAISGDLLAGGPGTQYF

V: TRBV11-2
J: TRBJ2-6
D: NA
size: NA
DNA: TGTGCCAGCAGCTTAGGGAAAAAAGGGTTGACTTTC
CDR3: CASSLGKKGLTF

V: TRBV5-6
J: TRBJ2-3
D: NA
size: NA
DNA: TGTGCCAGCAGCTTGTCCAGCACAGATACGCAGTATTTT
CDR3: CASSLSSTDTQYF

V: TRBV5-1
J: TRBJ2-5
D: TRBD1
size: NA
DNA: TGCGCCAGCAGCTTGGTCCCAGGGGGTTATCAAGAGACCCAGTACTTC
CDR3: CASSLVPGGYQETQYF

V: TRBV27
J: TRBJ2-5
D: NA
size: once
DNA: TGTGCCAGCAGCCAGGGTCTAGGGAGCGGAGAAGAGACCCAGTACTTC
CDR3: CASSQGLGSGEETQYF

V: TRBV7-7
J: TRBJ2-2
D: NA
size: NA
DNA: TGTGCTAGCAGCCCCTCCGGGACCCCGAACACCGGGGAGCTGTTTTTT
CDR3: CASSPSGTPNTGELFF

V: TRBV4-3
J: TRBJ1-1
D: NA
size: NA
DNA: TGCGCCAGCAGCCAAGAATACTACCTCTTGGGGGGCCGGAACACTGAAGCTTTCTTT
CDR3: CASSQEYYLLGGRNTEAFF

V: TRBV5-4
J: TRBJ1-2
D: NA
size: NA
DNA: TGTGCCAGCAGCTGGGACCCGGGTATTGATGGCTACACCTTC
CDR3: CASSWDPGIDGYTF

V: TRBV27
J: TRBJ2-1
D: TRBD2
size: NA
DNA: TGTGCCAGCAGTTTAACTAGCGGGGGGTTTGAGCAGTTCTTC
CDR3: CASSLTSGGFEQFF

V: TRBV3-1/TRBV3-2
J: TRBJ2-7
D: NA
size: NA
DNA: TGTGCCAGCAGCCAAGATACTCCGGGGGTAAGGTTCTACGAGCAGTACTTC
CDR3: CASSQDTPGVRFYEQYF

V: TRBV2
J: TRBJ2-2
D: NA
size: NA
DNA: TGTGCCAGCAGTGAGGGTTTTACCGGGGAGCTGTTTTTT
CDR3: CASSEGFTGELFF

V: TRBV28
J: TRBJ2-3
D: NA
size: NA
DNA: TGTGCCAGCAGCCCTTCAAAGGGGAGGTCGCAGTATTTT
CDR3: CASSPSKGRSQYF

V: TRBV5-1
J: TRBJ2-5
D: TRBD2
size: NA
DNA: TGCGCCAGCAGCGGAGGGACTAGCGGGGGGGAGACCCAGTACTTC
CDR3: CASSGGTSGGETQYF